The 24 T cell receptor beta chains below come from one sample, sequenced in a study of post-analysis software for immune sequencing data. Study findings and constraints: Patients carried roughly five TRBV segments more frequently than controls did, and TRBV5-6, TRBV5-1 and TRBV20-1 were among them.

TCR beta cDNA libraries had unique molecular identifiers. TCRdb processed the PCR reads anew with MiXCR; each CDR3 protein has one entry. This sample has 650,000 to 900,000 distinct CDR3 sequences, with approximately 44% found just once. The antigens these receptors bind are not known. Material for sequencing was blood. These receptors were collected from a girl aged 5-17 years with multiple sclerosis.

CDR3 in amino acids: CASSPRQGAGNTIYF. The DNA of the CDR3 is TGTGCCAGCAGCCCCCGGCAGGGGGCTGGAAACACCATATATTTT. The rearrangement joins TRBV4-2 to TRBJ1-3; 7 bases are a match to TRBD1. The CDR3 consists of 15 residues. V lost 4 bases to trimming and J lost 2 bases; unmatched junction nucleotides: 5. CDR1 and CDR2 from the germline V gene are LGHNA and YNFKEQ.

This clonotype occurred once. The V gene is TRBV10-3, the J gene TRBJ2-3, with 9 bases that match TRBD2. Germline V gives CDR1 ENHRY, CDR2 SYGVKD. Trimming cost V 8 bases and J 4 bases; bases outside gene matches: 7. The CDR3 runs to 14 residues. This CDR3 reads CAIGVAGAPDTQYF. CDR3 sequence (DNA): TGTGCCATCGGGGTAGCGGGAGCCCCAGATACGCAGTATTTT.

The chain combines TRBV28 with TRBJ2-3; unclear D gene. Germline values: CDR1 MDHEN, CDR2 SYDVKM. The CDR3 covers 14 residues. V shed 1 base and J shed 6 bases, with 11 bases lying between them. CDR3 coding DNA: TGTGCCAGCAGTTTATCTGGGTTTGCGGATACGCAGTATTTT. This encodes CASSLSGFADTQYF.

This clonotype has only one observation. The gene calls are TRBV28 and TRBJ2-4; TRBD2 aligns across 9 bases. The J call may be wrong; the DNA end is better matched by TRBJ2-7. The CDR3 loop spans 15 amino acids. The V gene's germline CDR1 is MDHEN and CDR2 SYDVKM. The CDR3 spells CASSSPSSGEYEQYF. CDR3 sequence (DNA): TGTGCCAGCAGTTCTCCGTCTAGCGGGGAATACGAGCAGTACTTC.

V gene TRBV3-1 combines with J gene TRBJ1-2, with 7 bases lining up with TRBD1. After removal of 4 bases from V and 8 bases from J, the junction contained 16 bases not matched to a gene. The CDR3 has 16 amino acids. In germline, CDR1 is LGHDT, CDR2 YNNKEL (reference sequence). The CDR3: CASSPQIAGGIKGYTF. CDR3 sequence (DNA): TGTGCCAGCAGCCCACAAATCGCAGGGGGAATTAAGGGCTACACCTTC.

Worth noting for this clonotype: This sequence may be a read error, since a much larger clone differs from it by one base. The chain links TRBV4-1 to TRBJ2-4; D remains ambiguous. Looked up from germline, CDR1 is MGHRA and CDR2 is YSYEKL. This CDR3 has 15 amino acids. The CDR3 nucleotides are TGCGCCAGCAGCCAACCCCAAGGTATCGAGAACATTCTGTACTTC. It is translated as CASSQPQGIENILYF.

As concerns this clonotype: The germline gene is not matched at one end of the junction; a read error may be the cause. This chain joins TRBV12-3 or TRBV12-4 and TRBJ2-7; 12 positions agree with TRBD2. The CDR3 contains 15 residues. CDR3 nucleotides: TGTGCCAGCAGTCTAGCGGGAGGGGGGGCCTACGAGCAGTACTTC. It codes for CASSLAGGGAYEQYF.

The chain combines TRBV12-3 or TRBV12-4 with TRBJ2-3; TRBD2 is a possible D gene (5 bases). This CDR3 region has 15 residues. V shed 5 bases and J shed 6 bases, with 18 bases lying between them. CDR3 in amino acids: CASSLGIRMEDTQYF. The CDR3 coding sequence is TGTGCCAGCAGTCTCGGGATCAGGATGGAGGATACGCAGTATTTT.

V usage is TRBV27 and J usage is TRBJ2-1, with D possibly being TRBD2 (6 bases). V lost 5 bases and J 2 bases, leaving 19 bases between the germline ends. Germline V lookup: CDR1 MNHEY, CDR2 SMNVEV (reference sequence). This CDR3 has 17 amino acids. CDR3 sequence: CASSRFSAGGTYNEQFF. The CDR3, as DNA: TGTGCCAGCAGTCGCTTCTCAGCGGGTGGCACCTACAATGAGCAGTTCTTC.

The chain combines TRBV7-6 with TRBJ2-1; possible D gene TRBD2, 6 bases. The V gene's germline CDR1 is SGHVS and CDR2 FNYEAQ. V lost 5 bases and J lost 2, with 22 bases in between. This CDR3 is built from 18 residues. The CDR3 nucleotides are TGTGCCAGCAGCGTCCTACGGACGCGGGATTTACCCTACAATGAGCAGTTCTTC. Residues: CASSVLRTRDLPYNEQFF. The full variable domain, rest sourced from reference TRBV7-6 and TRBJ2-1, is GAGVSQSPRYKVTKRGQDVALRCDPISGHVSLYWYRQALGQGPEFLTYFNYEAQQDKSGLPNDRFSAERPEGSISTLTIQRTEQRDSAMYRCASSVLRTRDLPYNEQFFGPGTRLTVL.

In its sample, this clonotype was seen a few times. The J gene is TRBJ2-7, the V gene TRBV28; no firm D call. Germline V CDR1 and CDR2: MDHEN, SYDVKM. There are 15 residues in the CDR3. V was pared by 4 bases and J by 2 bases, with 15 bases between. The CDR3: CASSSSRWAPYEQYF. The CDR3 nucleotides are TGTGCCAGCAGTTCCAGTAGATGGGCCCCCTACGAGCAGTACTTC.

This clonotype appeared many times. The rearrangement uses TRBV6-4 and TRBJ2-1, with TRBD2 identical over 7 bases. Germline CDR1 MRHNA, CDR2 SNTAGT. CDR3 length equals 15 residues. J was trimmed by 8 bases and V by 2 bases; bases with no gene match: 9. CDR3 bases: TGTGCCAGCAGTGACGTGGGGGAGGGCCGGCATGAGCAGTTCTTC. This sequence encodes CASSDVGEGRHEQFF.

The chain links TRBV12-3 or TRBV12-4 to TRBJ2-4; D not certain. CDR3 length: 14 residues. Trimming cost V 2 bases and J 0 bases, with 5 bases left between them. The CDR3 reads CASSLQLAKNIQYF. CDR3 coding DNA: TGTGCCAGCAGTTTACAACTAGCCAAAAACATTCAGTACTTC.

The rearrangement links TRBV30 to TRBJ2-1; the D gene is possibly TRBD1 (5 bases). From germline, CDR1 is GTSNPN and CDR2 SVGIG (reference sequence). The CDR3 consists of 11 residues. Between the trimmed V and J ends, which lost 5 bases and 11 bases, there was a span of 13 bases. CDR3 sequence reads: CAWGRLDKQFF. The CDR3 bases are TGTGCCTGGGGACGACTGGACAAGCAGTTCTTC.

There are a few counts of this clonotype. V and J are TRBV28 and TRBJ2-3; no definite D call. The V gene lost 5 bases and the J gene lost 8 bases, with 11 bases spanning the gap. The germline V gene encodes CDR1 MDHEN and CDR2 SYDVKM. This CDR3 comprises 12 residues. CDR3 sequence: CASSPPSGTQYF. As DNA, the CDR3 is TGTGCCAGCAGTCCTCCTTCGGGTACGCAGTATTTT.

Comments on this clonotype: This may arise from a read error, as a much more abundant clone is one base away. V and J are TRBV7-3 and TRBJ2-1; 11 bases line up with TRBD2. The CDR3 runs to 14 residues. The V gene's germline CDR1 is SGHTA and CDR2 FQGTGA. The CDR3 is CASGLLAGDNEQFF. CDR3 bases: TGTGCCAGCGGCTTACTAGCGGGAGACAATGAGCAGTTCTTC.

This sequence joins TRBV27 and TRBJ1-2; tentative D call: TRBD1 (5 bases). The CDR3 totals 16 residues. Trimming took off 5 bases at V and 4 bases at J, with 20 bases between the two ends. Germline V gene sequence: CDR1 MNHEY, CDR2 SMNVEV (reference sequence). The CDR3 here is CASSPQPIDRTYGYTF. CDR3 nucleotide sequence: TGTGCCAGCAGTCCCCAGCCCATCGACAGAACCTATGGCTACACCTTC.

The V and J genes are TRBV13 and TRBJ2-7; D not resolved. The length of the CDR3 is 12 residues. The germline V gene encodes CDR1 PRHDT and CDR2 FYEKMQ (reference sequence). V dropped 5 bases and J dropped 5 bases, with 10 bases sitting between them. The CDR3 sequence: CASSALPDEQYF. The CDR3 bases are TGTGCCAGCAGCGCCCTACCGGACGAGCAGTACTTC.

This chain connects TRBV7-9 to TRBJ2-1; D call uncertain. V lost 0 bases and J lost 4, with 10 bases in between. This CDR3 is built from 15 residues. Germline V gives CDR1 SEHNR, CDR2 FQNEAQ (reference sequence). The CDR3 DNA sequence: TGTGCCAGCAGCTTAGCCGAGGATACGTACAATGAGCAGTTCTTC. Protein product: CASSLAEDTYNEQFF.

The V gene is TRBV2, the J gene TRBJ1-5, with D uncertain. CDR1 and CDR2 (germline): SNHLY, FYNNEI. The CDR3 loop spans 14 amino acids. Trimming took off 5 bases at V and 0 bases at J, with 8 bases between the two ends. CDR3 DNA sequence: TGTGCCAGCAGTACGGAGTATAGCAATCAGCCCCAGCATTTT. Its protein is CASSTEYSNQPQHF.

This clonotype turned up a few times. The rearrangement links TRBV20-1 to TRBJ2-1, with TRBD2 as a possible D gene (5 bases). From germline, CDR1 is DFQATT and CDR2 SNEGSKA (reference sequence). V gave up 3 bases and J gave up 5 bases, with 14 bases separating them. There are 14 residues in the CDR3. Here the CDR3 reads CSASGRVINNEQFF. The CDR3 DNA sequence: TGCAGTGCTAGCGGGCGGGTGATTAACAATGAGCAGTTCTTC.

The chain employs TRBV28 and TRBJ2-1; D is perhaps TRBD2 (5 bases). This CDR3 is 12 amino acids long. Germline CDR1 MDHEN, CDR2 SYDVKM. The ends were cut back, 7 bases at V and 4 bases at J, with 8 bases in the middle. The CDR3 protein is CASTRDYNEQFF. DNA for the CDR3: TGTGCCAGCACCCGGGATTACAATGAGCAGTTCTTC.

The rearrangement links TRBV2 to TRBJ2-1, with D uncertain. The ends were cut back, 7 bases at V and 8 bases at J, with 15 bases in the middle. The germline V gene encodes CDR1 SNHLY and CDR2 FYNNEI. The CDR3 has 13 residues. The DNA for the CDR3 is TGTGCCAGCATCCCAGCATTGATCGATGAGCAGTTCTTC. Translating it yields CASIPALIDEQFF.

The V and J genes are TRBV5-6 and TRBJ1-4; D call uncertain. CDR1 and CDR2 (germline): SGHDT, YYEEEE. The ends were cut back, 1 base at V and 10 bases at J, with 20 bases in the middle. The CDR3 has 16 amino acids. CDR3 loop: CASSLSRPRGVGKLFF. In DNA, the CDR3 is TGTGCCAGCAGCTTGTCCCGCCCCCGGGGAGTTGGAAAACTGTTTTTT.